This T cell receptor (beta chain) comes out of a study of T-cell reconstitution after alpha-beta-depleted transplantation in children. Construction of the TCRbeta library involved unique molecular identifiers. Each CDR3 protein is one row after TCRdb ran MiXCR on the PCR reads. The table records 600,000 to 700,000 distinct CDR3 sequences, 16% of them present only once. Material: PBMCs from the stem cell graft donor, obtained from the stem cell graft. The clonotype was recovered from a human donor who donated a stem cell graft to a child with acute myeloid leukemia.

The CDR3 coding sequence is TGCGCCAGCAGCCCCCGGGACAGGGAAGGATTTAGAGCTTTCTTT. This codes for CASSPRDREGFRAFF. This chain connects TRBV4-3 to TRBJ1-1, with TRBD1 matching 9 bases. The CDR3 runs 15 residues. The ends lost 4 bases at V and 10 bases at J; junction bases unmatched: 13. CDR1 is LGHNA and CDR2 is YSLEER in the germline V gene.